This T cell receptor (beta chain) is drawn from a study of patients and donors after allogeneic stem cell transplantation. This CDR3 is built from 14 residues. With 7 bases clipped from V and 6 bases from J, the junction kept 7 bases outside the gene matches. This clonotype was seen a few times. TCRdb redid the calling of the RT-PCR reads with MiXCR, one entry per CDR3 protein. The data show approximately 200,000 distinct CDR3 sequences, around 41% seen once. Material for sequencing was blood, either unsorted or a sorted T cell fraction (not recorded which). The chain joins TRBV12-3 or TRBV12-4 to TRBJ1-5; 9 bases fit TRBD1. This TCR derives from a human donor who was either an allogeneic HSCT recipient or a stem cell or donor lymphocyte infusion donor (not recorded which). It is not recorded whose cells these are; they may come from a transplant donor. The CDR3 sequence is CASTMTGGAQPQHF. Written as DNA, the CDR3 is TGTGCCAGCACTATGACAGGGGGTGCTCAGCCCCAGCATTTT.